These T cell receptor beta chains were read from a single sample in a study of blood T cell repertoires in COVID-19. Generated by immunoSEQ multiplex PCR, the TCRdb table keeps only in-frame clones and is missing some. The profile shows around 200,000 clones, 70% to 90% of them singletons. Sequencing input: PBMCs or T cells enriched from blood (not recorded which). The receptors come from a woman aged 25 to 39 who had been exposed to COVID-19. Each CDR3 is given without its conserved first and last residue.

V,J,CDR3
TRBV29-1,TRBJ1-4,SVASGTGREKLF
TRBV3-1/TRBV3-2,TRBJ2-3,ASSQARLAGAATDTQY
TRBV2,TRBJ2-7,ASRGTGPY
TRBV18,TRBJ2-7,ASSAGTGNEQY
TRBV2,TRBJ1-4,ASIGTGGEEKLF
TRBV19,TRBJ2-7,ASSLDRGYEQY
TRBV6-5,TRBJ2-5,ASRLQETQY
TRBV27,TRBJ2-7,ASSPLGGLRGGHEQY
TRBV19,TRBJ1-1,ASSIPPPGAEAF
TRBV3-1/TRBV3-2,TRBJ1-2,ASSRTEHYGYT
TRBV10-2,TRBJ1-2,ASSVAGAYGYT
TRBV6-5,TRBJ2-7,ASRNQGANYEQY
TRBV19,TRBJ1-6,ASSADWLYNSPLH
TRBV3-1/TRBV3-2,TRBJ2-7,ASSQAAGAYEQY
TRBV9,TRBJ1-2,ASSVGPAPGTDYGYT
TRBV7-6,TRBJ1-2,ASSPLEGNYGYT
TRBV27,TRBJ2-1,ASSTNRAPRNNEQF
TRBV6-1,TRBJ1-1,ASSEARQKNTEAF
TRBV11-2,TRBJ1-2,ASSLDLGYT
TRBV6-5,TRBJ1-2,ASSYNGGDGYT
TRBV20-1,TRBJ2-5,SASTSEETQY
TRBV19,TRBJ1-1,ASNRGRDTEAF